Each of the 9 T cell receptor beta chains below was sequenced from the same sample in a study of blood T cell repertoires in COVID-19. This table comes from immunoSEQ multiplex PCR, and its TCRdb copy is limited to in-frame clones, with some not included. This repertoire shows about 180,000 clones, 80% to 90% found once; its top ten account for over 7%. The material sequenced was peripheral blood. Receptor source: a man between 45 and 60 years old with active or convalescent COVID-19.

The CDR3 protein is CAAVRGLRNTEAFF. In nucleotides, the CDR3 is TGTGCCGCGGTCAGGGGGCTGAGGAACACTGAAGCTTTCTTT. The chain links TRBV6-1 to TRBJ1-1; 8 bases align to TRBD1. The V and J ends lost 11 bases and 1 base, in that order; junction bases with no gene match: 9. CDR1 is MNHNS, CDR2 SASEGT, per germline. This CDR3 spans 14 amino acids.

A single count supports this clone. V is TRBV6-1 and J is TRBJ1-2; D is unclear. CDR3 length equals 11 residues. The V end lost 3 bases, the J end lost 8 bases, and 7 bases lay between the germline ends. The germline CDR1 and CDR2 sequences are MNHNS and SASEGT. CDR3 protein: CASSETRGYTF. The CDR3 nucleotides read TGTGCCAGCAGTGAGACACGAGGCTACACCTTC.

This chain joins TRBV7-9 and TRBJ2-5, with D perhaps TRBD2 (6 bases). The germline gives CDR1 SEHNR, CDR2 FQNEAQ (reference sequence). The CDR3 consists of 13 residues. The germline V and J ends were trimmed by 3 bases and 5 bases, with 10 bases remaining between them. CDR3 sequence reads: CASSLRGTETQYF. The CDR3 DNA reads as TGTGCCAGCAGCTTGCGGGGAACGGAGACCCAGTACTTC.

This clone showed up just a few times. V is TRBV6-6 and J is TRBJ1-2, with D possibly being TRBD1 (6 bases). The germline CDR1 and CDR2 sequences are MNHNY and SVGAGI (reference sequence). The CDR3 totals 12 residues. V shed 7 bases and J shed 8 bases, with 14 bases lying between them. CDR3 protein: CASTFRDTGYTF. The CDR3 DNA sequence: TGTGCCAGCACCTTCCGGGACACCGGCTACACCTTC.

The CDR3 coding sequence is TGTGCCACCAGTGATGCGGCGTACAATGAGCAGTTCTTC. This encodes CATSDAAYNEQFF. The genes are TRBV24-1 and TRBJ2-1; no definite D call. The CDR3 covers 13 residues. V lost 3 bases, J lost 4 bases, and 6 bases lay in between. The V gene's germline CDR1 is KGHDR and CDR2 SFDVKD.

This chain connects TRBV24-1 to TRBJ1-1, with unresolved D. The CDR3 covers 14 residues. CDR1 KGHDR and CDR2 SFDVKD come from the germline V gene. V lost 4 bases and J lost 6, with 14 bases in between. The CDR3 DNA is TGTGCCACCAGTGACCCCGGGTCGGGGTCTGAAGCTTTCTTT. Its translation: CATSDPGSGSEAFF.

The gene calls are TRBV6-5 and TRBJ1-6, with D perhaps TRBD1 (5 bases). The CDR3 extends over 15 amino acids. Trimming shortened V by 5 bases and J by 10 bases, and 18 bases separated the two germline ends. Germline loops: CDR1 MNHEY, CDR2 SVGAGI. The CDR3 protein is CASSIREIYRSPLHF. Written as DNA, the CDR3 is TGTGCCAGCAGTATCAGGGAAATCTATAGGTCACCCCTCCACTTT.

This clone was detected a few times. This sequence joins TRBV30 and TRBJ2-5; 7 bases align to TRBD1. There are 14 residues in the CDR3. The germline V gene encodes CDR1 GTSNPN and CDR2 SVGIG (reference sequence). The junction had 6 bases not matched to a gene; V was cut back by 0 bases and J by 5 bases. CDR3 DNA sequence: TGTGCCTGGAGTGTGGCAGGGGGTGGGGAGACCCAGTACTTC. Its translation is CAWSVAGGGETQYF.

This clone was found once. This chain uses TRBV28 with TRBJ1-2; D is uncertain. Trimming shortened V by 3 bases and J by 0 bases, and 5 bases separated the two germline ends. The CDR3 runs 13 residues. Germline CDR1 MDHEN, CDR2 SYDVKM. CDR3: CASSFPTNYGYTF. The CDR3 DNA is TGTGCCAGCAGTTTTCCTACTAACTATGGCTACACCTTC.